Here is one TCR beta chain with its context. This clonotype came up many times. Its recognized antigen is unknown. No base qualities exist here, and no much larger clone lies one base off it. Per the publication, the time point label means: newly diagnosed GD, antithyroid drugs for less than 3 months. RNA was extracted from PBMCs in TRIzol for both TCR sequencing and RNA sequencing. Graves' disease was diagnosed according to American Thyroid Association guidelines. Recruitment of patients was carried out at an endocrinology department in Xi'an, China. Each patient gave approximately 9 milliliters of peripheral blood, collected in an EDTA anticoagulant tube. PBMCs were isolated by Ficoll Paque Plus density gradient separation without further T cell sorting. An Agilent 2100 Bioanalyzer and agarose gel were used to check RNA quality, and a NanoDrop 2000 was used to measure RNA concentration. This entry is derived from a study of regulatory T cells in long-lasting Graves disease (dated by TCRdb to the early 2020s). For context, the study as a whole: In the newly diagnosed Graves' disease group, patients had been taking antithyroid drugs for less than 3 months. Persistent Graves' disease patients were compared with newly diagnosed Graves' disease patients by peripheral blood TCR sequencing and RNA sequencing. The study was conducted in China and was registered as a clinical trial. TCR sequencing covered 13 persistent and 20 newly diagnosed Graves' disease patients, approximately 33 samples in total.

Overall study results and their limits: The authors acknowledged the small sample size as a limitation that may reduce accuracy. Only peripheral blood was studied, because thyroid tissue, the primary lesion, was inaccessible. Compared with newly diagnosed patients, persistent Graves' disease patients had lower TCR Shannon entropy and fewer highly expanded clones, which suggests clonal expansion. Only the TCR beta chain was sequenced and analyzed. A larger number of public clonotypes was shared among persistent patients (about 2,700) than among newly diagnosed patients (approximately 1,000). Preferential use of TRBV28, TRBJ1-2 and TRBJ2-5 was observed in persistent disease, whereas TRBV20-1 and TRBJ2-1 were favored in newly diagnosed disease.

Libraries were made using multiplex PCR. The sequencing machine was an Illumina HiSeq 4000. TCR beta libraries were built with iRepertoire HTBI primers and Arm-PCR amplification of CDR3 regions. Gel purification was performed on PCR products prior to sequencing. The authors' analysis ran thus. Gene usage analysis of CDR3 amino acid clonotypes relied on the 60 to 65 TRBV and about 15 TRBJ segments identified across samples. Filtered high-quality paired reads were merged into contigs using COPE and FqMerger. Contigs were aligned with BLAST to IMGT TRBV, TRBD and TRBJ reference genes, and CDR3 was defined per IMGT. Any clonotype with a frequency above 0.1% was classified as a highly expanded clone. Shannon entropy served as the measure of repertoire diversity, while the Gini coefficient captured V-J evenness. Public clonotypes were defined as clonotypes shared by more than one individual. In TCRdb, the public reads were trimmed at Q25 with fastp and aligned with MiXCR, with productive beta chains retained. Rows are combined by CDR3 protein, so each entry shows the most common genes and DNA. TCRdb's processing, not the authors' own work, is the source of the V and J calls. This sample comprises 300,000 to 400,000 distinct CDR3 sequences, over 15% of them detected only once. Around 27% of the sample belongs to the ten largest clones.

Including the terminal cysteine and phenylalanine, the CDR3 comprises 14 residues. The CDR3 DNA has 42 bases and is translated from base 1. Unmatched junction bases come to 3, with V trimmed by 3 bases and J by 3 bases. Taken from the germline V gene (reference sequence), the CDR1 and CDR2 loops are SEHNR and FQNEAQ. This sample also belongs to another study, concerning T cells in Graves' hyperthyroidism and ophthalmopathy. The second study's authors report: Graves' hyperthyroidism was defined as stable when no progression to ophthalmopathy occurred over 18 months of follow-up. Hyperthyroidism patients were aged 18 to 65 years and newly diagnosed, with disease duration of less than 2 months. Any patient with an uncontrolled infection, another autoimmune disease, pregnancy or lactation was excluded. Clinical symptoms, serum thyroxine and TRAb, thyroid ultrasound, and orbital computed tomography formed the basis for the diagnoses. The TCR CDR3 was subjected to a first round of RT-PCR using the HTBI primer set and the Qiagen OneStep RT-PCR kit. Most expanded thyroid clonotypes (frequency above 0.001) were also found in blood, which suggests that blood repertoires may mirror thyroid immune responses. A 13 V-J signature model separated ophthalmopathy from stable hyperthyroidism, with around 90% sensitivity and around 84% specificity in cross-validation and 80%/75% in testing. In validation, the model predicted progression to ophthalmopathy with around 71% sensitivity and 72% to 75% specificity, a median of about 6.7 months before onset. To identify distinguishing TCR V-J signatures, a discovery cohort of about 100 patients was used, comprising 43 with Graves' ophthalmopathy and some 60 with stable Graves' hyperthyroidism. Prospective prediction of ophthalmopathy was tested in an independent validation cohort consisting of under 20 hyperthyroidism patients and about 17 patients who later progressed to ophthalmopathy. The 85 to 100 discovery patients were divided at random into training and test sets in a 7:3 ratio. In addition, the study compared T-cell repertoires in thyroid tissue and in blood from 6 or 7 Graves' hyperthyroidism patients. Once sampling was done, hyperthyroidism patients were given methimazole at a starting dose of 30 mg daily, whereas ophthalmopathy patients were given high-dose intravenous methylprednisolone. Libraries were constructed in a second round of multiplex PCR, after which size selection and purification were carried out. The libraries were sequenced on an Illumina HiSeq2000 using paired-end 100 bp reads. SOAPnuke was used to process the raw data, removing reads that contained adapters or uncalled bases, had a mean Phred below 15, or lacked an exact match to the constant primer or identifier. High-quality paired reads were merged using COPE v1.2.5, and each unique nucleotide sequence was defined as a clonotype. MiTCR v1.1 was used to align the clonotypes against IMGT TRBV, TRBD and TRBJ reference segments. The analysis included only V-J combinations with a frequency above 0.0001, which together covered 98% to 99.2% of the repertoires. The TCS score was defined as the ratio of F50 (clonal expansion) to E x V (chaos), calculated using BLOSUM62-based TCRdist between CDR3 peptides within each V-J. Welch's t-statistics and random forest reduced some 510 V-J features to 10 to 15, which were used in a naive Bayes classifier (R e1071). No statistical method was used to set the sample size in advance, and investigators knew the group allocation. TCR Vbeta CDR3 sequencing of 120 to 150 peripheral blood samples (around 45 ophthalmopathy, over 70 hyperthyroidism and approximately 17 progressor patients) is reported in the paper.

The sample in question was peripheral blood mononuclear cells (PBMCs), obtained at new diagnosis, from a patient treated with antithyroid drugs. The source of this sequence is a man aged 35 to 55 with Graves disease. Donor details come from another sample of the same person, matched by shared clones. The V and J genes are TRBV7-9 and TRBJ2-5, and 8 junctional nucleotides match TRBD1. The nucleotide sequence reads TGTGCCAGCAGCTTCCTGACAGGGGAAGAGACCCAGTACTTC. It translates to CASSFLTGEETQYF.